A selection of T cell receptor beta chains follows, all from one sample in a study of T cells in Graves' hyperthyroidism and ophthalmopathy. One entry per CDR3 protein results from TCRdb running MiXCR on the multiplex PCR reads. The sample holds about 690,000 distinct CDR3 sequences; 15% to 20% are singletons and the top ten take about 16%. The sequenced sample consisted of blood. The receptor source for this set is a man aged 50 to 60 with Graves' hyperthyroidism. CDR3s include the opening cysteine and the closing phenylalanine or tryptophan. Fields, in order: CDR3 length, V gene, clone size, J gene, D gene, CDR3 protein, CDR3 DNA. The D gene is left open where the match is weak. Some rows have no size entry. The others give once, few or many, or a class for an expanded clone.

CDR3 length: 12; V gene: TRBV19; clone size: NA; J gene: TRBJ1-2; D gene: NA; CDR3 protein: CASGFRLEGYTF; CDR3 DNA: TGTGCCAGTGGATTCAGGCTCGAAGGCTACACCTTC
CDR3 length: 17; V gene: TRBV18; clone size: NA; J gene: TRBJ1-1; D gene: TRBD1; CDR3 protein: CASSPRLAGQGPTEAFF; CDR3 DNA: TGTGCCAGCTCACCGCGTCTCGCGGGACAGGGTCCGACTGAAGCTTTCTTT
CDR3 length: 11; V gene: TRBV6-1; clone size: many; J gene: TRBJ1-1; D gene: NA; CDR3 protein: CASRENAEAFF; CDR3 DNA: TGTGCCAGCAGGGAGAACGCTGAAGCTTTCTTT
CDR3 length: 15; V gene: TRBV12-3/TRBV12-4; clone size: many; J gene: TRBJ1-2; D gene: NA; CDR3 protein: CASSFRQRGDYGYTF; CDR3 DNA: TGTGCCAGCAGTTTCCGACAGCGAGGGGACTATGGCTACACCTTC
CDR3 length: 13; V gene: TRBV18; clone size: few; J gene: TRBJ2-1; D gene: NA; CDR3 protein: CASSPQEGNEQFF; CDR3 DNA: TGTGCCAGCTCACCACAAGAGGGGAATGAGCAGTTCTTC
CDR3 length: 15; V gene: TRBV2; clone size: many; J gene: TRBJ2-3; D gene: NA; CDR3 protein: CASLELAASTDTQYF; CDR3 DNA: TGTGCCAGCCTGGAGTTAGCGGCTAGCACAGATACGCAGTATTTT
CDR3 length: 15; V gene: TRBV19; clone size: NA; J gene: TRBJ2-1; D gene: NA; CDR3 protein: CASSIDGSGYNEQFF; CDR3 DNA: TGTGCCAGTAGTATAGATGGATCGGGATACAATGAGCAGTTCTTC
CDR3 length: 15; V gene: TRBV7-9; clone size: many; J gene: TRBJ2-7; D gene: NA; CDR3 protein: CASSPGGGLHYEQYF; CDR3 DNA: TGTGCCAGCAGCCCAGGCGGGGGCCTACACTACGAGCAGTACTTC
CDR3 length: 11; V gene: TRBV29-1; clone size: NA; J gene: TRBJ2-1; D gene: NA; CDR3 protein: CSVVGGHVQFF; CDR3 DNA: TGCAGCGTTGTCGGGGGGCATGTGCAGTTCTTC
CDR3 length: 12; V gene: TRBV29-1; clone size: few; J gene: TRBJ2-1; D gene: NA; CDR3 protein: CSVKVESYEQFF; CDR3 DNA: TGCAGCGTAAAGGTCGAGAGCTATGAGCAGTTCTTC
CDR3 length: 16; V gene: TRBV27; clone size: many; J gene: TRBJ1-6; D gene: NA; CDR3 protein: CASSLSFRTDNSPLHF; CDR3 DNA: TGTGCCAGCAGTTTATCTTTCAGGACAGATAATTCACCCCTCCACTTT
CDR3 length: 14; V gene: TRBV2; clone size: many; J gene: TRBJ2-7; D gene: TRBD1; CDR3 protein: CASRGQGIYYEQYF; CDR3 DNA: TGTGCCAGCAGGGGACAGGGGATTTACTACGAGCAGTACTTC
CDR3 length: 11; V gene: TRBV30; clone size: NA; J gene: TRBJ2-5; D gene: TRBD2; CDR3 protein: CAWRGWDYQYF; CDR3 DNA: TGTGCCTGGAGAGGGTGGGACTATCAGTACTTC
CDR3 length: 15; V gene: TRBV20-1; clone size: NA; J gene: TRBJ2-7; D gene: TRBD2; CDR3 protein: CSGLTSEQSSYEQYF; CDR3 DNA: TGCAGTGGCCTGACTAGCGAGCAATCCTCCTACGAGCAGTACTTC
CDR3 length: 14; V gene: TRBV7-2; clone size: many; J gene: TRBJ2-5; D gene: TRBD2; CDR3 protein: CASTIAGPSETQYF; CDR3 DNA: TGTGCCAGCACCATAGCGGGGCCCTCGGAGACCCAGTACTTC
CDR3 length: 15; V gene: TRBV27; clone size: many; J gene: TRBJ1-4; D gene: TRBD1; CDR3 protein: CASTTIQGPGEKLFF; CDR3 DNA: TGTGCCAGCACCACTATACAGGGGCCCGGCGAAAAACTGTTTTTT
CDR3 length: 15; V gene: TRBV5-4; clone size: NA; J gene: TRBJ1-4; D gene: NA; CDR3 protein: CASSLSEGLSEKLFF; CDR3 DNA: TGTGCCAGCAGCTTGTCGGAGGGATTGAGTGAAAAACTGTTTTTT
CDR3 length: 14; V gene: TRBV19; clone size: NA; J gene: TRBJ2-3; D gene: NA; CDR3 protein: CASTQGFSTDTQYF; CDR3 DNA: TGTGCCAGTACCCAGGGGTTTAGCACAGATACGCAGTATTTT
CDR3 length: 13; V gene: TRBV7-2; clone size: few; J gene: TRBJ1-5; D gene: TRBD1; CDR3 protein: CASSLGQDQPRHF; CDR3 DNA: TGTGCCAGCAGCCTCGGACAGGATCAGCCCCGGCATTTT
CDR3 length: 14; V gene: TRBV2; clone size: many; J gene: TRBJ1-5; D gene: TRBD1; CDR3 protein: CASSRDRVGQPQHF; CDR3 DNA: TGTGCCAGCAGCCGGGACAGGGTTGGGCAGCCCCAGCATTTT
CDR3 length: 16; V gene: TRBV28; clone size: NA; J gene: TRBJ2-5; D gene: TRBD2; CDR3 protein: CASSSHTGIAGETQYF; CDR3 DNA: TGTGCCAGCAGTTCCCACACAGGGATAGCGGGGGAGACCCAGTACTTC
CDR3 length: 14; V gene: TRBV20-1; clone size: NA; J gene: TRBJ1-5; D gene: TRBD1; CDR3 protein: CSVLPGQSNQPQHF; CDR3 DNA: TGCAGTGTTTTACCGGGACAGAGCAATCAGCCCCAGCATTTT
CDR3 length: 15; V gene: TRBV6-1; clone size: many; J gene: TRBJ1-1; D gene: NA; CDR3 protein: CASSESGRGRTEAFF; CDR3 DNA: TGTGCCAGCAGTGAATCCGGCAGGGGAAGGACTGAAGCTTTCTTT
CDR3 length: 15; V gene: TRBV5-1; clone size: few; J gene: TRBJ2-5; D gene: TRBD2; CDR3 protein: CASSLSAGGGETQYF; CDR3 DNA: TGCGCCAGCAGCTTGTCTGCGGGAGGAGGAGAGACCCAGTACTTC
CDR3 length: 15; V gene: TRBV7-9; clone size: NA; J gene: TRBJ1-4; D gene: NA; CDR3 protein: CASSLYTGTNEELFF; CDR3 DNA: TGTGCCAGCAGCTTATACACAGGGACTAATGAAGAACTGTTTTTT
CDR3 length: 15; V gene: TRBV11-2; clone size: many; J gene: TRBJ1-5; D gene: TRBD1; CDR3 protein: CASSLGTGPNQPQHF; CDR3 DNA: TGTGCCAGCAGCTTAGGGACAGGGCCGAATCAGCCCCAGCATTTT
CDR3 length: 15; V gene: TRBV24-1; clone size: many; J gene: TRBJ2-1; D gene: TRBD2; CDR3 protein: CATSAGLAVYNEQFF; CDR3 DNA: TGTGCCACCAGTGCAGGACTAGCGGTTTACAATGAGCAGTTCTTC
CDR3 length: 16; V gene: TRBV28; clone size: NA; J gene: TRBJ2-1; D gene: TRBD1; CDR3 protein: CASSSSGTGDYNEQFF; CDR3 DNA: TGTGCCAGCAGTTCATCCGGGACAGGAGACTACAATGAGCAGTTCTTC
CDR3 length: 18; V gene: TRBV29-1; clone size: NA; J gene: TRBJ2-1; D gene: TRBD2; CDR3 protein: CSVDKGLAGTFRYNEQFF; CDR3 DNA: TGCAGCGTGGACAAGGGGCTAGCGGGAACCTTTCGTTACAATGAGCAGTTCTTC
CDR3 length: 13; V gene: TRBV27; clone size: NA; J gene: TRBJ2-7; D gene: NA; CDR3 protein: CASSLMSTDEQYF; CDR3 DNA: TGTGCCAGCAGTTTAATGTCGACAGACGAGCAGTACTTC
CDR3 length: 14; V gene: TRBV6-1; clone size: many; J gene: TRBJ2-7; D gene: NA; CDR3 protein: CASSETGRSYEQYF; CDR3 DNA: TGTGCCAGCAGCGAAACCGGCAGGTCCTACGAGCAGTACTTC
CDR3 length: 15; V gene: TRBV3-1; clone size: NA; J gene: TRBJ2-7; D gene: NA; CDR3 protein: CASSQVGARGGEQYF; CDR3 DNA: TGTGCCAGCAGCCAAGTTGGCGCTAGGGGTGGCGAGCAGTACTTC
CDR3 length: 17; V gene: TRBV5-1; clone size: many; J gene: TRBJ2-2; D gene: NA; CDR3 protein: CASSFQGYGGNTGELFF; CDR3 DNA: TGCGCCAGCAGCTTCCAAGGGTACGGGGGCAACACCGGGGAGCTGTTTTTT
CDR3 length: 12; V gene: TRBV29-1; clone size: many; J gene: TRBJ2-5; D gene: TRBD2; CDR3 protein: CSVTSAQETQYF; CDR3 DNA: TGCAGCGTTACTAGCGCCCAAGAGACCCAGTACTTC
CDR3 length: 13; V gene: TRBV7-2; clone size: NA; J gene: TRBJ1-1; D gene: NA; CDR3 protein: CASSLAINTEAFF; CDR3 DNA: TGTGCCAGCAGCTTAGCTATCAACACTGAAGCTTTCTTT
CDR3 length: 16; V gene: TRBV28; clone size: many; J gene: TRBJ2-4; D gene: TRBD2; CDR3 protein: CASSSSGPAPWNIQYF; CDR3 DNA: TGTGCCAGCAGTTCTAGCGGGCCCGCACCGTGGAACATTCAGTACTTC
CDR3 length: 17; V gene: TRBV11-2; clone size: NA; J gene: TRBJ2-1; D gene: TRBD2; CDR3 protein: CASSLDWTSGVLNEQFF; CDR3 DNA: TGTGCCAGCAGCTTAGATTGGACTAGCGGGGTCCTCAATGAGCAGTTCTTC
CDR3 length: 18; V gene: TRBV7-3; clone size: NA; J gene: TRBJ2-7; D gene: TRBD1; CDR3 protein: CASSPRLGPGQGSYEQYF; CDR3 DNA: TGTGCCAGCAGCCCTCGCCTAGGACCCGGACAGGGCTCCTACGAGCAGTACTTC
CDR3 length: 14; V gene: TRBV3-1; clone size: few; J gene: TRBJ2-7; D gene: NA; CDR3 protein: CASSQDQSYYEQYF; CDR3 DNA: TGTGCCAGCAGCCAAGATCAGTCGTACTACGAGCAGTACTTC
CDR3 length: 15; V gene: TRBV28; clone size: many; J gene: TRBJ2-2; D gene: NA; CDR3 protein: CASSFLLANTGELFF; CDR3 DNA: TGTGCCAGCAGTTTCCTCCTAGCGAACACCGGGGAGCTGTTTTTT
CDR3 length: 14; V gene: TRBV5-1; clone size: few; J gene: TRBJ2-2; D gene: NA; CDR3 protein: CASSQWGDTGELFF; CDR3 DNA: TGCGCCAGCTCTCAGTGGGGGGACACCGGGGAGCTGTTTTTT
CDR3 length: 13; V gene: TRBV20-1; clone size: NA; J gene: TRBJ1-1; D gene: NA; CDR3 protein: CSGGTRRDTEAFF; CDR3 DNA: TGCAGCGGAGGGACAAGACGGGACACTGAAGCTTTCTTT
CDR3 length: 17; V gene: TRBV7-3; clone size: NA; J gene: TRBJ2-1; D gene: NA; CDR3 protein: CASSSEGASGSYNEQFF; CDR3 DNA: TGTGCCAGCAGCTCCGAGGGGGCTAGCGGATCCTACAATGAGCAGTTCTTC
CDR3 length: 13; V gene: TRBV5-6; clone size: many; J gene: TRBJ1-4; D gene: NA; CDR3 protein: CASTPGRGPQLFF; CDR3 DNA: TGTGCCAGCACCCCTGGACGGGGGCCCCAACTGTTTTTT
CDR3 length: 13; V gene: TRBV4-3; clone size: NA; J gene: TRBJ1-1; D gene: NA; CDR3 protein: CASSSKEGTEAFF; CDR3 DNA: TGCGCCAGCAGCTCCAAGGAGGGCACTGAAGCTTTCTTT
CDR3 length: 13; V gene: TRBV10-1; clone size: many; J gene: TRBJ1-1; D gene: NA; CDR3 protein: CASSGDVDTEAFF; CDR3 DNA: TGCGCCAGCAGCGGGGACGTAGACACTGAAGCTTTCTTT
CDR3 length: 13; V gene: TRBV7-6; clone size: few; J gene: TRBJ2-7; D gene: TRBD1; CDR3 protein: CASSPRGFYEQYF; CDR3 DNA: TGTGCCAGCAGCCCCAGGGGGTTCTACGAGCAGTACTTC
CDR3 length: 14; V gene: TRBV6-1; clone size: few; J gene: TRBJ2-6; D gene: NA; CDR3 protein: CASSGFSGANVLTF; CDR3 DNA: TGTGCCAGCAGTGGTTTCTCTGGGGCCAACGTCCTGACTTTC
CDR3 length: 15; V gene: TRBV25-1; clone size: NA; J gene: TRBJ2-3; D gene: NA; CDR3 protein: CASSEFKGRPDTQYF; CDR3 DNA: TGTGCCAGCAGTGAATTCAAGGGAAGGCCAGATACGCAGTATTTT
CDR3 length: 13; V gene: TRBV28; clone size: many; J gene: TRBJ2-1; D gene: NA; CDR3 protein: CASKEPIRDEQFF; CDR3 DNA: TGTGCCAGCAAAGAGCCGATCAGAGATGAGCAGTTCTTC
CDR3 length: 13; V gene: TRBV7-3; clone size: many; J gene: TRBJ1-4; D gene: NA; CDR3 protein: CASSTIIGEKLFF; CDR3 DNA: TGTGCCAGCAGCACCATTATTGGGGAAAAACTGTTTTTT
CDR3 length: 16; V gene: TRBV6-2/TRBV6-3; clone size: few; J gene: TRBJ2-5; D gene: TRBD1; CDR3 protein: CASSYRVRGPGETQYF; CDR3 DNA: TGTGCCAGCAGTTATCGAGTTAGGGGGCCGGGGGAGACCCAGTACTTC
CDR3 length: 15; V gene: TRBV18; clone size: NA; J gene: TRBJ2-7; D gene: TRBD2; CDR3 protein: CASSPRTSGFYEQYF; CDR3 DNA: TGTGCCAGCTCACCCCGGACTAGCGGTTTCTACGAGCAGTACTTC
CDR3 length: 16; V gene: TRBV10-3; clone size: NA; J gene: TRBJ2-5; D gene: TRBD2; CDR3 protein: CAISSATSGRRETQYF; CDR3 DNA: TGTGCCATCAGTTCAGCGACTAGCGGGAGACGGGAGACCCAGTACTTC
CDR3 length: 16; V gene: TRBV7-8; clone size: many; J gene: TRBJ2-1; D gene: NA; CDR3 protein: CASSRLERASPNEQFF; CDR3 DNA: TGTGCCAGCAGCCGACTTGAGCGGGCTAGCCCCAATGAGCAGTTCTTC